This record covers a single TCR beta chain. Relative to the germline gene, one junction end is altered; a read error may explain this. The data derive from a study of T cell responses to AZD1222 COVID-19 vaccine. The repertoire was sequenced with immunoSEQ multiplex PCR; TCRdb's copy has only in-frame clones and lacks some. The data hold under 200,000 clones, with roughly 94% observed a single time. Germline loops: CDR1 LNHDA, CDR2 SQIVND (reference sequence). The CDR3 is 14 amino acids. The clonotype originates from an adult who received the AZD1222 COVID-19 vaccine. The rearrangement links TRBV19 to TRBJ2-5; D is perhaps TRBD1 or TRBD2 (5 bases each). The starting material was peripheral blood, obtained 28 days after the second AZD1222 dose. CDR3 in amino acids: CASSIAPGQGTQYF. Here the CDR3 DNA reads TGTGCCAGTAGTATAGCGCCGGGGCAAGGGACCCAGTACTTC.